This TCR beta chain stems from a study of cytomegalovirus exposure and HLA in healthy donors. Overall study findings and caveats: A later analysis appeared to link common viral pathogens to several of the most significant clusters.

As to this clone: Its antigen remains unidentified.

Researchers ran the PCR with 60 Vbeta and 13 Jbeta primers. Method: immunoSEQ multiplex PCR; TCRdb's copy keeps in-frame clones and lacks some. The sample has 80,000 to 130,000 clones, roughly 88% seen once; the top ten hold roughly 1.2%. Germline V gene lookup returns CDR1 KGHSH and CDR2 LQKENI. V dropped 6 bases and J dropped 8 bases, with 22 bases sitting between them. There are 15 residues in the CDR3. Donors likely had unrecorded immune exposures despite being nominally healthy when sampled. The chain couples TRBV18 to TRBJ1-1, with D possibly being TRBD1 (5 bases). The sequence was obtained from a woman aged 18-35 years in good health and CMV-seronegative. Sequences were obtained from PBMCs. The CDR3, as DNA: TGTGCCAGCTCTCCGACGGGGGGGTCATACGTCGAAGCTTTCTTT. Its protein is CASSPTGGSYVEAFF.